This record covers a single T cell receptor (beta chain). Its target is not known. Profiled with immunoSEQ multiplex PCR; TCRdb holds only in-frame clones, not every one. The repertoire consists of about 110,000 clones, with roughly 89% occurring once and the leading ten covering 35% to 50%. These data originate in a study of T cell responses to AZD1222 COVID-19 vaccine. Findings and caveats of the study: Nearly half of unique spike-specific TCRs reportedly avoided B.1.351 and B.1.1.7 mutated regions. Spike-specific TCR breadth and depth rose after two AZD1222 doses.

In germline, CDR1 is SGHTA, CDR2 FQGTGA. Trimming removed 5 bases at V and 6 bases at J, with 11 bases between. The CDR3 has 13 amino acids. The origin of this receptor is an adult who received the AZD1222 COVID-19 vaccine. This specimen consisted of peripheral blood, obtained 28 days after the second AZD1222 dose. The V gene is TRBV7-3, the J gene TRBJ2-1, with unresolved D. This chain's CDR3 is CASSQDGPNEQFF. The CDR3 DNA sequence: TGTGCCAGCAGCCAAGACGGTCCCAATGAGCAGTTCTTC.